These T cell receptor beta chains were read from a single sample in a study of radiation and T cells in renal cell carcinoma. Here immunoSEQ multiplex PCR was the method, and the copy in TCRdb shows in-frame clones only, minus some. The data hold tens of thousands of clones, with over 70% observed a single time. This specimen consisted of blood, obtained from a patient whose treatment included radiotherapy and nephrectomy. The receptors were gathered from a man aged 55-75 years with renal cell carcinoma. Each CDR3 is given without its conserved first and last residue.

v_gene,j_gene,CDR3aa
TRBV7-8,TRBJ2-1,ASSPTGAGGGYNEQF
TRBV6-5,TRBJ2-7,ASSYQGRSSYEQY
TRBV7-8,TRBJ1-2,ASSLDSLYGYT
TRBV5-5,TRBJ2-2,ASSPWDQANTGELF
TRBV9,TRBJ2-7,ASSLRGTSGYEQY
TRBV5-1,TRBJ1-1,ASSLVGETEAF
TRBV19,TRBJ2-3,ASSTQGFGTGTDTQY
TRBV9,TRBJ1-2,ASSPGPSKNYGYT
TRBV19,TRBJ2-3,ASTDRSTDTQY
TRBV28,TRBJ1-5,ASSLWLGQVAQH
TRBV5-1,TRBJ1-6,ASSSAVGQRGNSPLH
TRBV5-1,TRBJ2-1,ASSFFGGSYNEQF
TRBV7-8,TRBJ2-7,ASSHSGGSYEQY
TRBV5-1,TRBJ1-2,ASSISGTGGNGYT
TRBV27,TRBJ2-1,ASSLNHYNEQF
TRBV19,TRBJ2-5,ASSIYGLGAAQETQY
TRBV7-2,TRBJ2-2,ASRAVLSGVGRAGELF
TRBV7-2,TRBJ2-3,ASSLYAGAADTQY
TRBV5-1,TRBJ2-2,ASSEQYTGELF
TRBV5-1,TRBJ2-5,ASSLVLAGNQETQY
TRBV5-4,TRBJ1-1,ASSQMERGTEAF
TRBV15,TRBJ2-7,ATSRDFTSGSHEQY
TRBV5-1,TRBJ2-5,ASSLAQGWEETQY
TRBV7-9,TRBJ1-2,ASSLANRNYGYT
TRBV5-1,TRBJ2-7,ASSSLPGKYEQY
TRBV7-2,TRBJ1-5,ASTYEGRGFSNQPQH
TRBV6-6,TRBJ2-3,ASKAGKELDTQY
TRBV21-1,TRBJ1-2,ASPFRYDFIYGYT
TRBV2,TRBJ1-5,ASRETSSSPQH
TRBV9,TRBJ2-2,ASSVGTRRNTGELF
TRBV5-6,TRBJ2-1,ASSSTGTFLPYNEQF
TRBV7-2,TRBJ1-1,ASSRGINTEAF
TRBV30,TRBJ2-3,AWSVQRDRGAQY
TRBV5-5,TRBJ2-7,ASSPQVPPYEQY
TRBV9,TRBJ2-7,ASSSISSSYEQY
TRBV7-2,TRBJ1-2,ASSYRGPYGYT
TRBV30,TRBJ2-5,AEGGETQY
TRBV7-3,TRBJ2-1,ASSPSLDRVNEQF
TRBV5-1,TRBJ1-3,ASSPTGSSGNTIY
TRBV9,TRBJ1-5,ASSAGGDTRNQPQH
TRBV10-3,TRBJ1-1,AIESGTLGTEAF
TRBV7-2,TRBJ2-3,ASSLAAGLGTDTQY
TRBV7-6,TRBJ2-7,ASSFRRDYEQY
TRBV28,TRBJ1-6,ASSKGTVYNSPLH
TRBV7-9,TRBJ2-2,ASSYALDTGELF
TRBV27,TRBJ2-7,ASSTSGYEQY
TRBV6-5,TRBJ2-7,ASSSGTRVHEQY
TRBV27,TRBJ1-2,ASSLRTGLYGYT
TRBV9,TRBJ2-3,ASSVDEYTQY
TRBV7-2,TRBJ1-5,ASSGTGSNQPQH
TRBV6-6,TRBJ2-1,ASSYSKTSHEQF
TRBV27,TRBJ2-1,ASSLGTGQGVIDNEQF
TRBV6-5,TRBJ2-7,ASGGRGFSYEQY
TRBV15,TRBJ2-3,ATSKGVEWGTDTQY